This T cell receptor (beta chain) derives from a study of shared clonotypes between healthy human individuals. Study information: Aged 18 to 49, the donors were a couple of women and a few men.

V dropped 2 bases and J dropped 5 bases, with 16 bases sitting between them. Germline assignment: CDR1 MNHNS and CDR2 SASEGT. This CDR3 is built from 15 residues. Repertoires were generated with immunoSEQ multiplex PCR, while TCRdb's copy carries only in-frame clones and drops some. The sample has about 2.3 million clones, just under 95% seen once. Whole-study findings and limits: With a few donors compared, approximately 5% of naive CD4 clonotypes were shared.

A word on this clone: Its specificity is not known.

The clonotype comes from a man aged 18 to 30 in good health. Some clones in this sample may be carry-over from other donors' samples. The sequenced sample consisted of naive CD4+ T cells from PBMCs. The sample's subset: CD45RA+ positively selected. This chain joins TRBV6-1 and TRBJ2-7, with D perhaps matching TRBD1 (5 bases). The CDR3, as DNA: TGTGCCAGCAGTGAAAAAAGGGGCGGCCCCCACGAGCAGTACTTC. This encodes CASSEKRGGPHEQYF.